Listed here are 24 T cell receptor beta chains from one sample, sequenced in a study of T cell repertoires in cytomegalovirus infection. No cognate antigen is known for these TCRs. TCRdb passed the reads through MiXCR, listing each CDR3 protein once. The data show 650,000 to 850,000 distinct CDR3 sequences, 25% to 35% seen once. The sequencing here drew on cultured CD8+ T cells from PBMCs, taken from culture after CMV antigen stimulation. Source of these receptors: a human donor in good health (CMV status not recorded). Some clones in this sample may be carry-over from other donors' samples.

This rearrangement joins TRBV11-1 to TRBJ1-2; 12 bases fit TRBD1. V lost 5 bases and J lost 4; bases outside the gene matches: 8. The CDR3 length is 16 residues. Germline values: CDR1 SGHAT, CDR2 FQDESV (reference sequence). The CDR3 DNA sequence: TGTGCCAGCAGCAGCCGGGACAGGGGGCGCGGCTATGGCTACACCTTC. Encoded protein: CASSSRDRGRGYGYTF.

This clonotype was counted between two and nine times. The V gene is TRBV19, the J gene TRBJ1-1; TRBD1 agrees at 11 bases. Per germline, CDR1 LNHDA and CDR2 SQIVND (reference sequence). This CDR3 contains 15 residues. J was trimmed by 3 bases and V by 6 bases; bases with no gene match: 6. The CDR3 sequence is CASSPWDRGDTEAFF. The DNA of the CDR3 is TGTGCCAGTAGCCCCTGGGACAGGGGGGACACTGAAGCTTTCTTT. The full variable domain, with the rest looked up from reference TRBV19 and TRBJ1-1, is DGGITQSPKYLFRKEGQNVTLSCEQNLNHDAMYWYRQDPGQGLRLIYYSQIVNDFQKGDIAEGYSVSREKKESFPLTVTSAQKNPTAFYLCASSPWDRGDTEAFFGQGTRLTVV.

The chain combines TRBV18 with TRBJ2-5, with D possibly TRBD2 on 6 matching bases. The CDR3 runs 14 residues. V lost 3 bases, J lost 4 bases, and 12 bases lay in between. Germline CDR1 KGHSH, CDR2 LQKENI. The CDR3 DNA follows: TGTGCCAGCTCACCCCTCCGGGGGACAGAGACCCAGTACTTC. Translation gives CASSPLRGTETQYF.

The chain couples TRBV6-6 to TRBJ2-5; D is unresolved. Looked up from germline, CDR1 is MNHNY and CDR2 is SVGAGI (reference sequence). This CDR3 region has 11 residues. V lost 7 bases to trimming and J lost 3 bases, with 6 bases between them. The CDR3 DNA sequence: TGTGCCAGCAACCAGAAAGAGACCCAGTACTTC. It is translated as CASNQKETQYF.

This clonotype was counted only a few times. J is TRBJ2-7 and V is TRBV7-9, with D possibly matching TRBD2 (6 bases). CDR1 SEHNR and CDR2 FQNEAQ come from the germline V gene (reference sequence). V lost 1 base and J 4 bases, leaving 11 bases between the germline ends. The CDR3 sequence is 14 residues long. The CDR3 here is CASSLVASEYEQYF. The CDR3 DNA reads as TGTGCCAGCAGCTTAGTAGCTAGCGAGTACGAGCAGTACTTC.

The table lists this clonotype with a few counts. The chain couples TRBV7-9 to TRBJ2-7, with D unclear. CDR3 size: 14 residues. Germline V lookup: CDR1 SEHNR, CDR2 FQNEAQ (reference sequence). Trimming removed 5 bases from V and 3 bases from J, with 14 bases in between. The CDR3: CASSPWSTNYEQYF. In DNA, the CDR3 is TGTGCCAGCAGCCCGTGGAGTACCAACTACGAGCAGTACTTC.

The genes are TRBV7-6 and TRBJ1-1; D unclear. The V gene's germline CDR1 is SGHVS and CDR2 FNYEAQ. Trimming left V 1 base short and J 1 base short, with 10 bases between. The CDR3 consists of 15 residues. The CDR3 spells CASSLGPSGNTEAFF. CDR3 DNA sequence: TGTGCCAGCAGCTTAGGGCCCAGCGGGAACACTGAAGCTTTCTTT. Combining the CDR3 with reference TRBV7-6 and TRBJ1-1 gives the whole variable domain GAGVSQSPRYKVTKRGQDVALRCDPISGHVSLYWYRQALGQGPEFLTYFNYEAQQDKSGLPNDRFSAERPEGSISTLTIQRTEQRDSAMYRCASSLGPSGNTEAFFGQGTRLTVV.

The V call is TRBV7-8, the J call TRBJ2-2; 9 nucleotides align to TRBD1. The CDR3 extends over 17 amino acids. V lost 5 bases and J lost 7; bases outside the gene matches: 14. The germline V gene encodes CDR1 SGHVS and CDR2 FQNEAQ. CDR3 loop: CASSHYAGTGLGGELFF. The DNA of the CDR3 is TGTGCCAGCAGCCATTATGCCGGGACAGGGTTGGGCGGGGAGCTGTTTTTT.

The DNA of the CDR3 is TGTGCCAGCTCACCACCTACAGACTATGGCTACACCTTC. This translates into CASSPPTDYGYTF. The chain recombines TRBV18 with TRBJ1-2, with D unresolved. V dropped 0 bases and J dropped 3 bases, with 5 bases sitting between them. The germline CDR1 and CDR2 sequences are KGHSH and LQKENI. CDR3 size: 13 residues. Full variable domain (missing parts from reference TRBV18 and TRBJ1-2): NAGVMQNPRHLVRRRGQEARLRCSPMKGHSHVYWYRQLPEEGLKFMVYLQKENIIDESGMPKERFSAEFPKEGPSILRIQQVVRGDSAAYFCASSPPTDYGYTFGSGTRLTVV.

This clonotype was observed a few times. J is TRBJ2-3 and V is TRBV5-5; a weak D match, TRBD1 (5 bases). The CDR3 contains 16 residues. V shed 2 bases and J shed 2 bases, with 15 bases lying between them. The germline CDR1 and CDR2 sequences are SGHKS and YYEKEE (reference sequence). The CDR3, as DNA: TGTGCCAGCAGCTTTTGGCAGGGTGATCCCACAGATACGCAGTATTTT. It encodes CASSFWQGDPTDTQYF.

The rearrangement joins TRBV4-1 to TRBJ2-2, with D unresolved. The ends were cut back, 1 base at V and 1 base at J, with 7 bases in the middle. Germline V gene lookup returns CDR1 MGHRA and CDR2 YSYEKL. The CDR3 totals 15 residues. The CDR3 reads CASSQGSMNTGELFF. The CDR3 DNA is TGCGCCAGCAGCCAAGGGTCAATGAACACCGGGGAGCTGTTTTTT.

As to this clonotype: Germline is not matched at one junction end, which may reflect a read error. The rearrangement uses TRBV6-2 or TRBV6-3 and TRBJ1-2; 7 bases map to TRBD1. The CDR3 runs 14 residues. Germline CDR1 and CDR2: MNHEY and SVGEGT. The DNA of the CDR3 is TGTGCCAACAGTCACAGGGGCGCTAACTATGGCTACACCTTC. Amino acids: CANSHRGANYGYTF.

This clonotype was seen many times. V usage is TRBV7-8 and J usage is TRBJ2-1; 7 positions match TRBD1. Germline V gene data show CDR1 as SGHVS and CDR2 as FQNEAQ. With 5 bases clipped from V and 0 bases from J, the junction kept 7 bases outside the gene matches. The CDR3 runs 16 residues. The CDR3 nucleotides read TGTGCCAGCAGCCTTACAAGGGGGCTCTCCTACAATGAGCAGTTCTTC. Translation gives CASSLTRGLSYNEQFF. Filled out from reference TRBV7-8 and TRBJ2-1, the complete variable domain reads GAGVSQSPRYKVAKRGQDVALRCDPISGHVSLFWYQQALGQGPEFLTYFQNEAQLDKSGLPSDRFFAERPEGSVSTLKIQRTQQEDSAVYLCASSLTRGLSYNEQFFGPGTRLTVL.

This clonotype was detected only a few times. CDR3 bases: TGTGCCAGCAGCGGGAACACAGGTCAGCCCCAGCATTTT. It translates to CASSGNTGQPQHF. The chain uses TRBV6-1 and TRBJ1-5; a weak D match, TRBD1 (5 bases). Trimming pared 6 bases from V and 6 bases from J, leaving 12 bases between. In germline, CDR1 is MNHNS, CDR2 SASEGT. The CDR3 sequence is 13 residues long.

V is TRBV6-8 and J is TRBJ2-2; 10 nucleotides agree with TRBD2. Germline V gives CDR1 MNHGY, CDR2 SAAAGT. This CDR3 region has 16 residues. The trim removed 4 bases at V and 1 base at J, leaving 3 bases unmatched. CDR3 protein: CASSLIAGGNTGELFF. DNA for the CDR3: TGTGCCAGCAGTTTGATAGCGGGGGGGAACACCGGGGAGCTGTTTTTT.

The chain has TRBV6-6 and TRBJ1-2; 7 bases map to TRBD1. The CDR3 length is 13 residues. Germline CDR1 and CDR2: MNHNY and SVGAGI (reference sequence). The ends lost 6 bases at V and 8 bases at J; junction bases unmatched: 9. CDR3 coding DNA: TGTGCCAGCAGCCCCCGGGACAGTCCAGGCTACACCTTC. Translating gives CASSPRDSPGYTF.

This clonotype was seen only a few times. The rearrangement joins TRBV11-2 to TRBJ2-3, with TRBD2 matching 8 bases. Trimming cost V 1 base and J 4 bases; bases outside gene matches: 4. This CDR3 contains 15 residues. Germline-derived CDR1 and CDR2 are SGHAT and FQNNGV. CDR3 sequence reads: CASSLAGGWADTQYF. The DNA of the CDR3 is TGTGCCAGCAGCTTAGCGGGGGGGTGGGCAGATACGCAGTATTTT.

The chain uses TRBV5-1 and TRBJ1-1; D remains ambiguous. Trimming pared 5 bases from V and 6 bases from J, leaving 8 bases between. Germline V gives CDR1 SGHRS, CDR2 YFSETQ. This CDR3 has 11 residues. The CDR3 bases are TGCGCCAGCAGTAATTTAGCTGAAGCTTTCTTT. This encodes CASSNLAEAFF.

A few counts support this clonotype. The chain is built from TRBV12-3 or TRBV12-4 and TRBJ2-5, with D tentatively TRBD2 (5 bases). Trimming took off 5 bases at V and 1 base at J, with 14 bases between the two ends. This CDR3 has 15 amino acids. The CDR3 DNA reads TGTGCCAGCAGTCTGTCCCGGGAACCCCAAGAGACCCAGTACTTC. Translating it yields CASSLSREPQETQYF.

This clonotype was seen repeatedly, ten times or more. The rearrangement uses TRBV7-2 and TRBJ1-2; a possible D gene is TRBD1 (5 bases). Germline CDR1 SGHTA, CDR2 FQGNSA. V was pared by 6 bases and J by 2 bases, with 13 bases between. CDR3 length equals 14 residues. As DNA, the CDR3 is TGTGCCAGCAGTCCCCCGGCAGGGAACTATGGCTACACCTTC. Translation gives CASSPPAGNYGYTF. The full variable domain, with the rest looked up from reference TRBV7-2 and TRBJ1-2, is GAGVSQSPSNKVTEKGKDVELRCDPISGHTALYWYRQSLGQGLEFLIYFQGNSAPDKSGLPSDRFSAERTGGSVSTLTIQRTQQEDSAVYLCASSPPAGNYGYTFGSGTRLTVV.

The chain couples TRBV7-2 to TRBJ1-1; tentative D call: TRBD1 (5 bases). V dropped 5 bases and J dropped 1 base, with 11 bases sitting between them. The CDR3 is made up of 14 amino acids. Per germline, CDR1 SGHTA and CDR2 FQGNSA. CDR3 sequence reads: CASSTRQKNTEAFF. Written as DNA, the CDR3 is TGTGCCAGCAGCACTCGACAGAAGAACACTGAAGCTTTCTTT.

This sequence joins TRBV19 and TRBJ1-2; tentative D call: TRBD1 (6 bases). The CDR3 totals 15 residues. Per germline, CDR1 LNHDA and CDR2 SQIVND (reference sequence). The germline V and J ends were trimmed by 0 bases and 2 bases, with 10 bases remaining between them. DNA of the CDR3: TGTGCCAGTAGTATAGAGGGGGCCCTCAACTATGGCTACACCTTC. It yields the protein CASSIEGALNYGYTF.

V and J are TRBV6-6 and TRBJ2-1; D is ambiguous. In germline, CDR1 is MNHNY, CDR2 SVGAGI (reference sequence). Trimming took off 7 bases at V and 7 bases at J, with 17 bases between the two ends. This CDR3 spans 14 amino acids. The CDR3 nucleotides are TGTGCCAGCAACCACGGCGGCCCGAGGAATGAGCAGTTCTTC. Translating it yields CASNHGGPRNEQFF.

The chain has TRBV7-9 and TRBJ2-1; D might be TRBD1 (6 bases). The CDR3 runs to 12 residues. CDR1 and CDR2 from the germline V gene are SEHNR and FQNEAQ (reference sequence). V was cut by 7 bases and J by 2 bases, with 6 bases left in between. CDR3 bases: TGTGCCAGCAACAGGGCCTACAATGAGCAGTTCTTC. It yields the protein CASNRAYNEQFF.